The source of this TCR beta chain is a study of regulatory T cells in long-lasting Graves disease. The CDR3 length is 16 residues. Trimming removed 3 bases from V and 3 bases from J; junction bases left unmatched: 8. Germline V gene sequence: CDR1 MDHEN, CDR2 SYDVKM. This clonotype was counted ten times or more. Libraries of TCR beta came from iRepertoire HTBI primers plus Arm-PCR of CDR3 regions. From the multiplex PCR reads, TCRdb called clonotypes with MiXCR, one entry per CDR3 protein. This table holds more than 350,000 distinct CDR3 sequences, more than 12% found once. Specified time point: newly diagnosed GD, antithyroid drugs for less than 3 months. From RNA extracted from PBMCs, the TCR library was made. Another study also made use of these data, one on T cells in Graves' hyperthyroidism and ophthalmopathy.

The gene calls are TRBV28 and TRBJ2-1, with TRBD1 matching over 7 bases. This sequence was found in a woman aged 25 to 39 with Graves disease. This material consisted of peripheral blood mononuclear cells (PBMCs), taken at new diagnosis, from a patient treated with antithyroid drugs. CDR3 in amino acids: CASSFMDRILYNEQFF. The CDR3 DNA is TGTGCCAGCAGTTTCATGGACAGGATCCTCTACAATGAGCAGTTCTTC.